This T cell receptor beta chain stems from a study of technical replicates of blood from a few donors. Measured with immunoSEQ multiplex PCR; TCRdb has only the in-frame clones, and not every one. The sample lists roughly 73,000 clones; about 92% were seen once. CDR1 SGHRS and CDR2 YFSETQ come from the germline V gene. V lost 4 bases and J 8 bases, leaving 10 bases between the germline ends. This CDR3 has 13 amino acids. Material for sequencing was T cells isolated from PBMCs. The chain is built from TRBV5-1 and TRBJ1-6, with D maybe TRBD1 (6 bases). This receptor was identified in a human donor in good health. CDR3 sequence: CASSLDSDSPLHF. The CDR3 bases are TGCGCCAGCAGCCTGGACAGTGATTCACCCCTCCACTTT.